This T cell receptor beta chain came from a study of vaccination and CD4 T cells after COVID-19. The overall study: Collection of post-COVID samples occurred a median roughly 110 days after diagnosis, spanning a range of 35 to 161.

Cultured CD4+ T cell DNA underwent sequencing with the Oncomine TCR Beta short-read assay. DNA came from CD4+ T cells after culture. TCRdb reprocessed the PCR reads with MiXCR, giving one entry per CDR3 protein. The top ten clones hold approximately 6.7% of a sample with around 19,000 distinct CDR3 sequences, roughly 43% of them seen once. Treatment given: approximately nine-day PBMC culture with coronavirus spike peptide pools or control peptides (ViraFEST assay). Peptide pools at 8 to 10 ug/ml, together with 7.5 to 10 IU/ml IL-2, were added to cultures of about 2 million PBMCs per well. This CDR3 region has 16 residues. Germline V gene sequence: CDR1 KGHDR, CDR2 SFDVKD. Losses at the gene ends were 4 bases for V and 4 bases for J; bases not matched to a gene: 6. Concerning this clonotype: Its antigen is not identified.

The source of this sequence is a human donor who had recovered from COVID-19. This material consisted of CD4+ T cells from blood, cultured in vitro, taken before SARS-CoV-2 vaccination. The rearrangement links TRBV24-1 to TRBJ2-1, with 10 positions matching TRBD1. CDR3 sequence: CATSERDRGKYNEQFF. CDR3 nucleotide sequence: TGTGCCACCAGTGAACGGGACAGGGGAAAATACAATGAGCAGTTCTTC.